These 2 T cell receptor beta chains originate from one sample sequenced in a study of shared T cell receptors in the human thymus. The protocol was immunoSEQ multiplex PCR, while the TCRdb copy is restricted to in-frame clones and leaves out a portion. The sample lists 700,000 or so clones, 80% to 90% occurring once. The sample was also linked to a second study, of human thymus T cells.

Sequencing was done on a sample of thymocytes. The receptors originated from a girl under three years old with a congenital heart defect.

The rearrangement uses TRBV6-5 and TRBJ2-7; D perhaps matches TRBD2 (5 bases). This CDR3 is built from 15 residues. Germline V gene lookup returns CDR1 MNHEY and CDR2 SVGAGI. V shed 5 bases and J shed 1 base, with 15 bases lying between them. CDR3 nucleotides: TGTGCCAGCAGTCGCTGGCCGGGGTGGTCCTACGAGCAGTACTTC. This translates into CASSRWPGWSYEQYF.

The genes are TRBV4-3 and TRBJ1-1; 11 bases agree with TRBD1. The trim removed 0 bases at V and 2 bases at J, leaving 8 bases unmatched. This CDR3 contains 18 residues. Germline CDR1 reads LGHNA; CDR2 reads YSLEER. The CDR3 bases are TGCGCCAGCAGCCAAGATGAGGACAGGGGGCTTGGTAACACTGAAGCTTTCTTT. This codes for CASSQDEDRGLGNTEAFF.